These 10 T cell receptor beta chains share one sample of origin, sequenced in a study of spatial heterogeneity in lung cancer. A single record per CDR3 protein comes from TCRdb applying MiXCR to the 5' RACE reads. Here the sample spans 2,500 to 3,500 distinct CDR3 sequences, 3% to 4% being singletons. The time point: sample taken at primary tumor resection. Source: lung tissue, taken at surgery. The receptors here all came from a human donor with early-stage non-small cell lung cancer.

This clonotype is medium-sized. A library prepared for alpha chains yielded this beta chain as an off-target read; its size is of little meaning. The CDR3 DNA sequence: TGTGCCAGCAGCGTGAGACAGGGCAATGAGCAGTTCTTC. Translation: CASSVRQGNEQFF. The chain has TRBV7-2 and TRBJ2-1, with 7 bases aligning to TRBD1. V gave up 5 bases and J gave up 6 bases; unmatched junction bases: 4. The CDR3 length is 13 residues. Germline values: CDR1 SGHTA, CDR2 FQGNSA.

This clonotype has a count of ten or more. The size of this beta chain means little, since it is a stray read in a library made for alpha chains. V and J are TRBV11-1 and TRBJ2-5, with a possible D match to TRBD1 (6 bases). Trimming took off 4 bases at V and 3 bases at J, with 12 bases between the two ends. Germline assignment: CDR1 SGHAT and CDR2 FQDESV (reference sequence). This CDR3 region has 14 residues. In DNA form, the CDR3 reads TGTGCCAGCAGCTCCCGGACAGAGGAAGAGACCCAGTACTTC. It encodes CASSSRTEEETQYF.

Ten or more counts support this clonotype. This beta chain appears as a stray read in a library generated for alpha chains; its size is not informative. This sequence joins TRBV29-1 and TRBJ1-5; 11 nucleotides line up with TRBD1. J lost 5 bases, V lost 6 bases, and 0 bases had no gene match. CDR3 size: 12 residues. The germline V gene has CDR1 SQVTM and CDR2 ANQGSEA. The CDR3 DNA follows: TGCAGCGTGGGACAGGGGGATCAGCCCCAGCATTTT. Protein sequence: CSVGQGDQPQHF.

By its share, this clonotype is medium-sized. This beta chain was picked up by a library intended for alpha chains and is off target, so its count carries little meaning. The chain employs TRBV19 and TRBJ1-6; no definite D call. The CDR3 has 14 residues. The V gene lost 5 bases and the J gene lost 7 bases, with 12 bases spanning the gap. Germline CDR1 reads LNHDA; CDR2 reads SQIVND (reference sequence). The CDR3 here is CASSPFVRNSPLHF. The CDR3 DNA reads TGTGCCAGTAGTCCGTTCGTGAGGAATTCACCCCTCCACTTT.

This clonotype is medium-sized in the sample. This beta chain came through as a stray read in a library set up for alpha chains, and its size says little. The genes are TRBV7-2 and TRBJ2-3, with 11 bases identical to TRBD2. Germline values: CDR1 SGHTA, CDR2 FQGNSA. V lost 4 bases to trimming and J lost 7 bases; unmatched junction nucleotides: 13. There are 17 residues in the CDR3. CDR3 sequence: CASSSRTSGGSSHTQYF. DNA for the CDR3: TGTGCCAGCAGCTCACGTACTAGCGGGGGATCCTCGCATACGCAGTATTTT.

This clonotype is termed medium-sized. This beta chain slipped into a library made for alpha chains as a stray read, so its size is not meaningful. The chain employs TRBV5-5 and TRBJ1-1; D uncertain. CDR1 is SGHKS, CDR2 YYEKEE, per germline (reference sequence). Trimming took off 1 base at V and 1 base at J, with 5 bases between the two ends. This CDR3 has 13 amino acids. The CDR3 sequence is CASSLKGNTEAFF. The CDR3 region has the DNA TGTGCCAGCAGCTTGAAGGGGAACACTGAAGCTTTCTTT.

Many counts were recorded for this clonotype. A library made for alpha chains picked up this beta chain off target, so its size means little. CDR3: CASSATGTPSGTQYF. Here the CDR3 DNA reads TGTGCCAGCAGCGCCACCGGGACCCCGTCAGGGACCCAGTACTTC. J is TRBJ2-5 and V is TRBV9, with D perhaps matching TRBD1 or TRBD2 (5 bases each). V lost 3 bases and J 7 bases, leaving 19 bases between the germline ends. CDR3 length: 15 residues. Germline V gene data show CDR1 as SGDLS and CDR2 as YYNGEE. Full variable domain (rest looked up from reference TRBV9 and TRBJ2-5): DSGVTQTPKHLITATGQRVTLRCSPRSGDLSVYWYQQSLDQGLQFLIQYYNGEERAKGNILERFSAQQFPDLHSELNLSSLELGDSALYFCASSATGTPSGTQYFGPGTRLLVL.

In this sample, this clonotype is medium-sized. Found in a library prepared for alpha chains, this beta chain is an off-target read, and its abundance has little meaning. The rearrangement links TRBV30 to TRBJ2-1; D gene uncertain. CDR3 size: 13 residues. Per the germline V gene, CDR1 is GTSNPN and CDR2 is SVGIG (reference sequence). Between the trimmed V and J ends, which lost 4 bases and 9 bases, there was a span of 16 bases. The DNA for the CDR3 is TGTGCCTGGACTAGAATTAGGTCCGGTGAGCAGTTCTTC. Its translation: CAWTRIRSGEQFF.

This clonotype was seen repeatedly, ten times or more. This beta chain appears as a stray read in a library generated for alpha chains; its size is not informative. The chain has TRBV7-8 and TRBJ1-1; D may be TRBD1 (5 bases). The CDR3 is made up of 15 amino acids. Trimming took 2 bases from V and 1 from J, leaving 11 bases between them. The germline gives CDR1 SGHVS, CDR2 FQNEAQ. CDR3 protein: CASSLPGTTNTEAFF. The CDR3, as DNA: TGTGCCAGCAGCTTACCCGGGACGACGAACACTGAAGCTTTCTTT. The full variable domain, with the rest looked up from reference TRBV7-8 and TRBJ1-1, is GAGVSQSPRYKVAKRGQDVALRCDPISGHVSLFWYQQALGQGPEFLTYFQNEAQLDKSGLPSDRFFAERPEGSVSTLKIQRTQQEDSAVYLCASSLPGTTNTEAFFGQGTRLTVV.

This clonotype is medium-sized (0.01 to 0.1%). This beta chain is off target for a library built for alpha chains, so its abundance means little. The chain uses TRBV5-4 and TRBJ1-2, with 11 positions matching TRBD1. The CDR3 contains 16 residues. From germline, CDR1 is SGHNT and CDR2 YYREEE (reference sequence). The junction had 8 bases not matched to a gene; V was cut back by 3 bases and J by 4 bases. CDR3 in amino acids: CASSSPGQGDPYGYTF. The CDR3 DNA follows: TGTGCCAGCAGCTCACCGGGACAGGGGGATCCCTATGGCTACACCTTC.